The clone carrying this TCR beta chain was detected a few times. Its target is not known. The primer mix had 60 Vbeta and 13 Jbeta primers. This table comes from immunoSEQ multiplex PCR, and its TCRdb copy is limited to in-frame clones, with some not included. The sample holds about 160,000 clones; 60% to 85% are singletons and the top ten take roughly 3%. These data originate in a study of cytomegalovirus exposure and HLA in healthy donors. Study results and caveats: A later analysis appeared to link common viral pathogens to several of the most significant clusters. Likely technical artifact: a cluster of highly shared sequence variants. TCR beta chains associated with HLA were, in a later analysis, more clonally expanded than equally common others.

Germline V gene sequence: CDR1 MGHRA, CDR2 YSYEKL. The CDR3 totals 16 residues. V was clipped by 3 bases and J by 0 bases, with 12 bases between them. The sequencing input was PBMCs. V is TRBV4-1 and J is TRBJ1-3; D is ambiguous. This TCR was recovered from a woman in her forties or fifties in good health and CMV-seropositive. The CDR3 reads CASSHSGSHSGNTIYF. CDR3 DNA sequence: TGCGCCAGCAGCCACTCAGGTAGTCACTCTGGAAACACCATATATTTT.